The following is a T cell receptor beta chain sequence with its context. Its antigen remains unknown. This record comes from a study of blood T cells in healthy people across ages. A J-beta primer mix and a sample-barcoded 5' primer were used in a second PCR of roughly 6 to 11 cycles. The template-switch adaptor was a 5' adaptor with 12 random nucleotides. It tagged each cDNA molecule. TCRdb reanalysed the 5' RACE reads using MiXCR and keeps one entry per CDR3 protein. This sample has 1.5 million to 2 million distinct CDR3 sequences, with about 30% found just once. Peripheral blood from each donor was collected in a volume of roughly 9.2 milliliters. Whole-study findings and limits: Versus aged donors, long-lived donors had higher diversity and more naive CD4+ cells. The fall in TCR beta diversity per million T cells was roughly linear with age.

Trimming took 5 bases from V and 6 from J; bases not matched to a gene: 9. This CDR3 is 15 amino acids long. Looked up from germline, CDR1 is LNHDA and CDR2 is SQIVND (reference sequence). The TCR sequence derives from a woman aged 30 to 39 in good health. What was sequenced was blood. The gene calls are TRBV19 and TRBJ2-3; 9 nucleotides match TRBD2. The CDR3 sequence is CASSRTSEVRDTQYF. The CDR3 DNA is TGTGCCAGTAGTCGGACTAGCGAGGTGAGGGATACGCAGTATTTT.